The 27 T cell receptor beta chains in this list originate from one sample, sequenced in a study of cytotoxic CD8 clonotypes in ibrutinib-treated CLL. Here immunoSEQ multiplex PCR was the method, and the copy in TCRdb shows in-frame clones only, minus some. The repertoire includes fewer than 45,000 clones, 71% of them detected once, and 16% sits in the top ten. The input for sequencing was PBMCs, taken at disease progression, from a patient treated with ibrutinib. The receptors here all came from a human donor with chronic lymphocytic leukemia.

The V gene is TRBV11-2, the J gene TRBJ2-7, with 10 bases identical to TRBD2. Germline V gene sequence: CDR1 SGHAT, CDR2 FQNNGV. The CDR3 totals 17 residues. Trimming at V came to 3 bases and at J to 2 bases, leaving 10 bases not matched to a gene. The CDR3 loop reads CASSFMGSGGVPYEQYF. CDR3 sequence (DNA): TGTGCCAGCAGCTTTATGGGGAGCGGGGGGGTGCCCTACGAGCAGTACTTC.

The chain joins TRBV5-1 to TRBJ1-2, with D tentatively TRBD1 (5 bases). The CDR3 sequence is 13 residues long. Germline V CDR1 and CDR2: SGHRS, YFSETQ. V gave up 4 bases and J gave up 8 bases, with 15 bases separating them. The CDR3 is CASSQSGTGGYTF. The CDR3 coding sequence is TGCGCCAGCAGCCAGTCCGGGACTGGGGGCTACACCTTC.

This clone was seen once. V gene TRBV4-2 combines with J gene TRBJ2-3, with D unresolved. Trimming stripped 0 bases from V and 0 bases from J, with 10 bases between. The germline V gene has CDR1 LGHNA and CDR2 YNFKEQ. The CDR3 is made up of 16 amino acids. The CDR3 DNA follows: TGTGCCAGCAGCCAAGATAGGCGGAGTAGCACAGATACGCAGTATTTT. Encoded protein: CASSQDRRSSTDTQYF.

The CDR3 bases are TGTGCCAGCAGCCAAGCAACTGGCGATGGCTACACCTTC. It translates to CASSQATGDGYTF. This sequence joins TRBV4-2 and TRBJ1-2, with unresolved D. Germline values: CDR1 LGHNA, CDR2 YNFKEQ. V lost 1 base to trimming and J lost 6 bases, with 9 bases between them. The length of the CDR3 is 13 residues.

This clone was found a few times. The V and J genes are TRBV6-1 and TRBJ1-1; 8 bases map to TRBD1. After removal of 10 bases from V and 1 base from J, the junction contained 5 bases not matched to a gene. CDR1 is MNHNS, CDR2 SASEGT, per germline. This CDR3 region has 13 residues. The chain's CDR3 is CANQGQANTEAFF. Here the CDR3 DNA reads TGTGCCAACCAGGGACAGGCGAACACTGAAGCTTTCTTT.

The V call is TRBV10-3, the J call TRBJ2-7; 9 bases are a match to TRBD1. Germline assignment: CDR1 ENHRY and CDR2 SYGVKD. The CDR3 has 14 residues. V lost 8 bases to trimming and J lost 3 bases; unmatched junction nucleotides: 8. The CDR3 region is CAIGPGQGVYEQYF. In DNA form, the CDR3 reads TGTGCCATCGGTCCGGGACAGGGCGTCTACGAGCAGTACTTC.

The chain has TRBV11-3 and TRBJ2-5; a possible D gene is TRBD1 (6 bases). From germline, CDR1 is SGHNT and CDR2 YENEEA. CDR3 length: 15 amino acids. Between the trimmed V and J ends, which lost 3 bases and 5 bases, there was a span of 16 bases. CDR3 in DNA: TGTGCCAGCAGCTTGGGTGCAGGGGCAGGGGAGACCCAGTACTTC. It translates to CASSLGAGAGETQYF. The whole variable domain, remainder taken from reference TRBV11-3 and TRBJ2-5, is EAGVVQSPRYKIIEKKQPVAFWCNPISGHNTLYWYLQNLGQGPELLIRYENEEAVDDSQLPKDRFSAERLKGVDSTLKIQPAELGDSAVYLCASSLGAGAGETQYFGPGTRLLVL.

The rearrangement links TRBV5-4 to TRBJ1-1, with D unresolved. The CDR3 loop spans 14 amino acids. With 4 bases removed from V and 0 bases from J, the gap between germline ends came to 10 bases. Germline V gives CDR1 SGHNT, CDR2 YYREEE (reference sequence). Here the CDR3 DNA reads TGTGCCAGCAGCCAGAGCGCCCTGAACACTGAAGCTTTCTTT. Protein sequence: CASSQSALNTEAFF.

This clone has a single count. The CDR3 is CASSVATGVGRLHNEQFF. The CDR3 DNA sequence: TGTGCCAGCAGCGTAGCTACGGGGGTCGGACGCCTCCACAATGAGCAGTTCTTC. This rearrangement joins TRBV9 to TRBJ2-1; the D gene is possibly TRBD2 (6 bases). This CDR3 spans 18 amino acids. The germline CDR1 and CDR2 sequences are SGDLS and YYNGEE. Trimming removed 0 bases from V and 5 bases from J, with 21 bases in between.

This clone was recorded once. This rearrangement joins TRBV5-6 to TRBJ2-6, with D tentatively TRBD1 (5 bases). Per the germline V gene, CDR1 is SGHDT and CDR2 is YYEEEE. Trimming stripped 4 bases from V and 2 bases from J, with 10 bases between. The CDR3 has 15 residues. CDR3 sequence: CASSPGRAGANVLTF. CDR3 sequence (DNA): TGTGCCAGCAGCCCGGGCAGGGCTGGGGCCAACGTCCTGACTTTC.

The rearrangement links TRBV10-2 to TRBJ1-1, with a weak D call TRBD1 (6 bases). The length of the CDR3 is 16 residues. Germline loops: CDR1 WSHSY, CDR2 SAAADI. V dropped 6 bases and J dropped 2 bases, with 19 bases sitting between them. CDR3 region: CASSPPGGQGNTEAFF. In DNA, the CDR3 is TGCGCCAGCAGCCCCCCCGGGGGCCAGGGCAACACTGAAGCTTTCTTT.

This chain links TRBV5-6 with TRBJ1-1; D is undetermined. The CDR3 is 13 residues long. Trimming removed 2 bases from V and 8 bases from J, with 13 bases in between. Germline V lookup: CDR1 SGHDT, CDR2 YYEEEE. CDR3 sequence: CASSFVSTSEAFF. The DNA of the CDR3 is TGTGCCAGCAGCTTCGTGTCTACGTCGGAAGCTTTCTTT.

The V gene is TRBV25-1, the J gene TRBJ1-5; no reliable D call. Germline loops: CDR1 MGHDK, CDR2 SYGVNS. The CDR3 has 14 amino acids. Trimming removed 3 bases at V and 4 bases at J, with 10 bases between. The CDR3 sequence: CASSEVGINQPQHF. The CDR3 coding sequence is TGTGCCAGCAGTGAGGTAGGGATTAATCAGCCCCAGCATTTT.

The chain carries TRBV7-7 and TRBJ1-1; D unclear. The CDR3 totals 13 residues. Trimming took 0 bases from V and 5 from J, leaving 7 bases between them. Germline CDR1 is SSHAT and CDR2 is FNYEAQ (reference sequence). This chain's CDR3 is CASSLARGTEAFF. As DNA, the CDR3 is TGTGCCAGCAGCTTAGCTCGAGGAACTGAAGCTTTCTTT.

The gene calls are TRBV29-1 and TRBJ2-1; a weak D match, TRBD1 (6 bases). Trimming took off 7 bases at V and 5 bases at J, with 12 bases between the two ends. CDR3 length: 12 residues. In germline, CDR1 is SQVTM, CDR2 ANQGSEA. The chain's CDR3 is CSGRGGDNEQFF. The CDR3 DNA reads TGCAGCGGAAGAGGGGGAGACAATGAGCAGTTCTTC.

This chain joins TRBV7-2 and TRBJ1-4; D possibly corresponds to TRBD1 (6 bases). Germline V gene data show CDR1 as SGHTA and CDR2 as FQGNSA. The V and J ends lost 5 bases and 5 bases respectively, with 18 bases between them. The CDR3 contains 16 residues. The CDR3 spells CASSLRGMGGNEKLFF. The CDR3, as DNA: TGTGCCAGCAGCCTTAGGGGGATGGGCGGGAATGAAAAACTGTTTTTT.

This clone was detected once. The V call is TRBV7-2, the J call TRBJ2-1, with D possibly matching TRBD2 (6 bases). Between the trimmed V and J ends, which lost 2 bases and 12 bases, there was a span of 17 bases. The germline V gene encodes CDR1 SGHTA and CDR2 FQGNSA. The CDR3 loop spans 14 amino acids. The CDR3 protein is CASSLQRGLGGQFF. The CDR3 nucleotides are TGTGCCAGCAGCTTACAAAGGGGTTTGGGGGGGCAGTTCTTC.

The chain carries TRBV6-1 and TRBJ1-2; 10 bases map to TRBD1. The germline CDR1 and CDR2 sequences are MNHNS and SASEGT. The J segment lost 8 bases and the V segment lost 4 bases, leaving 10 bases of the junction unmatched. The CDR3 is made up of 15 amino acids. The CDR3 here is CASSARTGGSKGYTF. Written as DNA, the CDR3 is TGTGCCAGCAGTGCCCGGACAGGGGGTTCTAAGGGCTACACCTTC.

This sequence joins TRBV5-1 and TRBJ1-1; TRBD1 aligns across 7 bases. Per germline, CDR1 SGHRS and CDR2 YFSETQ. Trimming cost V 3 bases and J 10 bases; bases outside gene matches: 6. This CDR3 contains 12 residues. CDR3 coding DNA: TGCGCCAGCAGCTCCCAGGACAGGAGAGCTTTCTTT. This translates into CASSSQDRRAFF. The whole variable domain, filled in from reference TRBV5-1 and TRBJ1-1, reads KAGVTQTPRYLIKTRGQQVTLSCSPISGHRSVSWYQQTPGQGLQFLFEYFSETQRNKGNFPGRFSGRQFSNSRSEMNVSTLELGDSALYLCASSSQDRRAFFGQGTRLTVV.

The V gene is TRBV5-1, the J gene TRBJ1-4; D unclear. Germline V gene lookup returns CDR1 SGHRS and CDR2 YFSETQ. CDR3 length: 16 residues. Trimming removed 4 bases at V and 2 bases at J, with 15 bases between. The CDR3 here is CASSPAQRVTNEKLFF. The CDR3, as DNA: TGCGCCAGCAGCCCGGCCCAGAGGGTGACTAATGAAAAACTGTTTTTT.

The chain is built from TRBV5-4 and TRBJ2-1, with D maybe TRBD1 (6 bases). With 1 base removed from V and 7 bases from J, the gap between germline ends came to 9 bases. Germline V CDR1 and CDR2: SGHNT, YYREEE (reference sequence). The CDR3 spans 13 residues. The CDR3 region is CASSLQGKNEQFF. The CDR3 region has the DNA TGTGCCAGCAGCTTGCAGGGGAAAAATGAGCAGTTCTTC.

Only a few counts were recorded for this clone. The chain employs TRBV5-6 and TRBJ2-3; a possible D gene is TRBD1 (6 bases). Per germline, CDR1 SGHDT and CDR2 YYEEEE. There are 13 residues in the CDR3. Deletions cut 4 bases from V and 7 bases from J, with 13 bases between. CDR3 sequence (DNA): TGTGCCAGCAGCACCGACAGGTTGTATACGCAGTATTTT. It is translated as CASSTDRLYTQYF.

The gene calls are TRBV2 and TRBJ2-6; D gene uncertain. V was shortened by 5 bases and J by 5 bases, with 22 bases between the two germline ends. CDR3 length equals 18 residues. Germline V gives CDR1 SNHLY, CDR2 FYNNEI. CDR3 DNA sequence: TGTGCCAGCAGTCGTTGGTTTTACCGATACAGTCGGGCCAACGTCCTGACTTTC. Translated, it gives CASSRWFYRYSRANVLTF. Full variable domain (rest looked up from reference TRBV2 and TRBJ2-6): EPEVTQTPSHQVTQMGQEVILRCVPISNHLYFYWYRQILGQKVEFLVSFYNNEISEKSEIFDDQFSVERPDGSNFTLKIRSTKLEDSAMYFCASSRWFYRYSRANVLTFGAGSRLTVL.

This sequence joins TRBV5-1 and TRBJ1-3; a possible D gene is TRBD1 (6 bases). Per germline, CDR1 SGHRS and CDR2 YFSETQ. Trimming left V 2 bases short and J 3 bases short, with 15 bases between. The CDR3 runs 16 residues. The CDR3 is CASSLSRGPNGNTIYF. The CDR3 DNA reads TGCGCCAGCAGCTTATCTCGGGGGCCAAATGGAAACACCATATATTTT.

This clone was detected only once. This CDR3 is missing its conserved last phenylalanine or tryptophan, likely due to a read error. The chain joins TRBV6-5 to TRBJ1-6; TRBD1 is a possible D gene (5 bases). This CDR3 spans 15 amino acids. Deletions cut 7 bases from V and 5 bases from J, with 15 bases between. The germline V gene has CDR1 MNHEY and CDR2 SVGAGI. CDR3 in DNA: TGTGCCAGCACCCCGCAGGGTCCGGATAATTCACCCCTCCACTGT. It specifies CASTPQGPDNSPLHC.

The V gene is TRBV10-3, the J gene TRBJ1-1, with 7 bases fitting TRBD1. CDR1 is ENHRY, CDR2 SYGVKD, per germline. The CDR3 loop spans 17 amino acids. The trim removed 8 bases at V and 1 base at J, leaving 16 bases unmatched. The CDR3 reads CAIGGYQSGTANTEAFF. The CDR3, as DNA: TGTGCCATCGGCGGGTACCAGAGCGGGACAGCGAACACTGAAGCTTTCTTT.

This clone was recorded a few times. The J gene is TRBJ1-1, the V gene TRBV5-4, with TRBD1 as a possible D gene (5 bases). Germline values: CDR1 SGHNT, CDR2 YYREEE (reference sequence). CDR3 length equals 13 residues. Trimming removed 1 base from V and 4 bases from J, with 8 bases in between. CDR3 residues: CASSLQGGTEAFF. CDR3 nucleotides: TGTGCCAGCAGCTTGCAGGGAGGCACTGAAGCTTTCTTT.